Listed below are T cell receptor beta chains from one sample, sequenced in a study of blood T cell repertoires in COVID-19. The table came from immunoSEQ multiplex PCR; TCRdb's copy has only in-frame clones and leaves some out. The sample holds a few hundred thousand clones, 92% seen once. The sample was PBMCs or T cells enriched from blood (not recorded which). The receptors here all came from a woman in her 30s who had recovered from COVID-19. The CDR3 runs from the conserved cysteine through the conserved F or W. A row's size may be missing; if present it is once, few, many or a size class.

TRBJ1-1,TRBV28,NA,CASSPNPTLNTEAFF
TRBJ1-1,TRBV28,NA,CASSLPTGSVAEAFF
TRBJ2-3,TRBV6-4,NA,CASSVSGTGTDTQYF
TRBJ1-2,TRBV28,NA,CASSSQGVAYTF
TRBJ1-1,TRBV30,NA,CAWSVQVNTEAFF
TRBJ1-5,TRBV3-1/TRBV3-2,NA,CASSQEPWDETGDSNQPQHF
TRBJ1-1,TRBV7-8,NA,CASSLPDREAFF
TRBJ2-1,TRBV6-8,NA,CASSSEAISYNEQFF
TRBJ1-1,TRBV18,NA,CASSATTGVVTFTEAFF
TRBJ1-2,TRBV5-4,NA,CASSLEGLGYGYTF
TRBJ1-4,TRBV7-9,NA,CASSLSGTRSSNEKLFF
TRBJ2-3,TRBV28,NA,CASSLAGTDTQYF
TRBJ2-3,TRBV5-1,NA,CASRTGRTDTQYF
TRBJ1-6,TRBV2,NA,CASPGRSELYNSPLHF
TRBJ1-1,TRBV28,NA,CASSSTQGRNTEAFF
TRBJ2-1,TRBV7-2,NA,CASSSMGVFNEQFF
TRBJ1-2,TRBV9,NA,CASSLQAAPNYGYTF
TRBJ1-1,TRBV4-2,NA,CASSPSRSGTEAFF
TRBJ1-5,TRBV12-3/TRBV12-4,NA,CASSWGGGGPQHF
TRBJ1-1,TRBV6-5,once,CASRKTGRTEAFF
TRBJ2-1,TRBV13,once,CASSSTDRANEQFF
TRBJ1-2,TRBV21-1,NA,CASSNDREGYTF
TRBJ2-5,TRBV7-2,NA,CASSLGPGGGASETQYF
TRBJ1-6,TRBV7-2,NA,CASSLQSSQGGLHF
TRBJ1-3,TRBV11-2,few,CASSLLRTGTSSGNTIYF
TRBJ2-7,TRBV11-1,NA,CASSKDSYEQYF
TRBJ1-1,TRBV27,NA,CATRSPSNTEAFF
TRBJ2-5,TRBV7-8,NA,CASSSPWTGSVKTQYF
TRBJ1-1,TRBV3-1/TRBV3-2,NA,CASSHGGGAFF
TRBJ1-2,TRBV5-6,NA,CASSPLTGSEKGGYTF
TRBJ2-7,TRBV2,NA,CASNPAGYYEQYF
TRBJ2-2,TRBV3-1/TRBV3-2,NA,CASSPRDRGLTGELFF
TRBJ1-5,TRBV10-3,NA,CAISGGAGDSNQPQHF
TRBJ1-3,TRBV10-3,NA,CAISESGADSGNTIYF
TRBJ1-3,TRBV12-3/TRBV12-4,NA,CASSPAGNTIYF
TRBJ1-1,TRBV18,NA,CASSPFGIGTEEAFF
TRBJ2-7,TRBV4-1,NA,CASSRGTGGYYEQYF
TRBJ1-2,TRBV20-1,NA,CSASDARNYGYTF
TRBJ2-5,TRBV18,NA,CASSQTGSKTQYF
TRBJ2-2,TRBV27,NA,CASSLQGAGELFF